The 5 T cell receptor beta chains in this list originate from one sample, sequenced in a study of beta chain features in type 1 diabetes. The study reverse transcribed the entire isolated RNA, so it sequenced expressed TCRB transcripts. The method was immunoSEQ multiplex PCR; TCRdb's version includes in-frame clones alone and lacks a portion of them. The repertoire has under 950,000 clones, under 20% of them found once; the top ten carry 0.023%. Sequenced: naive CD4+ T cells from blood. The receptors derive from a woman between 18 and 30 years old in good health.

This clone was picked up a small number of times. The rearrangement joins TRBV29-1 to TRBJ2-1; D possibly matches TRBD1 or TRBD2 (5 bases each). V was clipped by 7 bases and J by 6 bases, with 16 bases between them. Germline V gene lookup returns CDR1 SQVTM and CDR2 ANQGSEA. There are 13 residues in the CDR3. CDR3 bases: TGCAGCGCCCAAGGGGAGAGAGGCAATGAGCAGTTCTTC. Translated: CSAQGERGNEQFF.

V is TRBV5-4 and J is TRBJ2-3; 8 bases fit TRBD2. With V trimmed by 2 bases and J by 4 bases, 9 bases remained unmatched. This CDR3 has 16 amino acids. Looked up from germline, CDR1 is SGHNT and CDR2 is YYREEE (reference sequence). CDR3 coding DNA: TGTGCCAGCAGCTTCCGAGCGGGAGTTAGCGCAGATACGCAGTATTTT. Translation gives CASSFRAGVSADTQYF.

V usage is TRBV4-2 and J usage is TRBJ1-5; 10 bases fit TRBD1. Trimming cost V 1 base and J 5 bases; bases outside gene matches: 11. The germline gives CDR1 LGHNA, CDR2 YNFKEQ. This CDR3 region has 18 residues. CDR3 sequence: CASSQVAGTGARYQPQHF. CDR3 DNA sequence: TGTGCCAGCAGCCAAGTGGCGGGGACAGGGGCCCGGTATCAGCCCCAGCATTTT.

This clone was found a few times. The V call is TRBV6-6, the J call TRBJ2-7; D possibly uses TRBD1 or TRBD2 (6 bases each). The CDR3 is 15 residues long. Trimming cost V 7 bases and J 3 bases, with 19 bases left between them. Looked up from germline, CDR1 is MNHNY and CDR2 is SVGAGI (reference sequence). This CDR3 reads CASTRGGYTHYEQYF. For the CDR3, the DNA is TGTGCCAGCACCAGAGGGGGGTACACTCACTACGAGCAGTACTTC.

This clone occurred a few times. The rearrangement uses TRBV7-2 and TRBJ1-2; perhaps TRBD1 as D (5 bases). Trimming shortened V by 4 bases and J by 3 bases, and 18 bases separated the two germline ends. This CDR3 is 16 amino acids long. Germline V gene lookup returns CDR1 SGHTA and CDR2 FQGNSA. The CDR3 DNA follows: TGTGCCAGCAGCTCAGCGAGGGGCATATTTTACTATGGCTACACCTTC. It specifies CASSSARGIFYYGYTF.